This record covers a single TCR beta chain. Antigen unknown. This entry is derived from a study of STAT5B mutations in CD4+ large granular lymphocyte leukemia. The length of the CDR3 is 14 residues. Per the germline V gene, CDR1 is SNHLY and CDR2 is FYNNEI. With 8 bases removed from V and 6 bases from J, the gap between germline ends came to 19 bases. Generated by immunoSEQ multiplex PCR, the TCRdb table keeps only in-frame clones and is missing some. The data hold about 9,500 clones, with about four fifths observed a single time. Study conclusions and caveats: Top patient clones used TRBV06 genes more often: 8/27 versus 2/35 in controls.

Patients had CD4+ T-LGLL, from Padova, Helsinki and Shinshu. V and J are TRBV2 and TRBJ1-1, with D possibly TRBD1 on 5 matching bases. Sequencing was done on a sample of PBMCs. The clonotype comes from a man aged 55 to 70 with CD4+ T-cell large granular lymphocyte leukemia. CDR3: CASRQGGNGAEAFF. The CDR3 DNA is TGTGCCAGCCGCCAGGGAGGGAATGGCGCTGAAGCTTTCTTT.